These 14 T cell receptor beta chains share one sample of origin, sequenced in a study of cytomegalovirus exposure and HLA in healthy donors. Profiling relied on immunoSEQ multiplex PCR, and the TCRdb table lists in-frame clones only, not all of them. The sample lists some 86,000 clones, roughly 93% occurring once. The sequencing input was PBMCs. These receptors came from a young woman in good health and CMV-seronegative.

The V and J genes are TRBV30 and TRBJ1-3; D is ambiguous. Per germline, CDR1 GTSNPN and CDR2 SVGIG (reference sequence). This CDR3 region has 12 residues. The V and J ends lost 4 bases and 2 bases respectively, with 6 bases between them. CDR3 in amino acids: CAWITTGNTIYF. CDR3 DNA sequence: TGTGCCTGGATTACAACTGGAAACACCATATATTTT. Full variable domain (missing parts from reference TRBV30 and TRBJ1-3): SQTIHQWPATLVQPVGSPLSLECTVEGTSNPNLYWYRQAAGRGLQLLFYSVGIGQISSEVPQNLSASRPQDRQFILSSKKLLLSDSGFYLCAWITTGNTIYFGEGSWLTVV.

This clone has only one observation. The rearrangement joins TRBV27 to TRBJ1-6; D perhaps matches TRBD1 (5 bases). V was clipped by 0 bases and J by 3 bases, with 15 bases between them. CDR1 and CDR2 (germline): MNHEY, SMNVEV (reference sequence). The CDR3 has 18 amino acids. The CDR3 DNA is TGTGCCAGCAGTTTATCGGTTAGGGGTTCCCACTATAATTCACCCCTCCACTTT. It codes for CASSLSVRGSHYNSPLHF.

In its sample, this clone was seen a few times. This chain links TRBV2 with TRBJ1-5, with TRBD1 matching 7 bases. Per the germline V gene, CDR1 is SNHLY and CDR2 is FYNNEI. This CDR3 contains 14 residues. Trimming cost V 7 bases and J 5 bases; bases outside gene matches: 8. The CDR3 reads CASKYRGNYQPQHF. The CDR3 DNA sequence: TGTGCCAGCAAATACAGGGGAAATTATCAGCCCCAGCATTTT.

The chain has TRBV5-1 and TRBJ2-5, with D possibly TRBD2 on 6 matching bases. Trimming took 0 bases from V and 3 from J, leaving 15 bases between them. The CDR3 totals 16 residues. Germline V gene sequence: CDR1 SGHRS, CDR2 YFSETQ. The CDR3: CASSLVQGGWEETQYF. CDR3 DNA sequence: TGCGCCAGCAGCTTGGTTCAGGGAGGTTGGGAAGAGACCCAGTACTTC.

This chain connects TRBV7-2 to TRBJ1-2; D gene unclear. The CDR3 length is 14 residues. Germline V gene data show CDR1 as SGHTA and CDR2 as FQGNSA. Trimming took off 3 bases at V and 10 bases at J, with 18 bases between the two ends. The CDR3 DNA follows: TGTGCCAGCAGCTTTGCCCCTCCGACGGAGGACTACACCTTC. Translation: CASSFAPPTEDYTF.

The V and J genes are TRBV7-2 and TRBJ1-5; maybe TRBD1 (5 bases). The CDR3 spans 16 residues. V gave up 4 bases and J gave up 3 bases, with 16 bases separating them. CDR1 is SGHTA and CDR2 is FQGNSA in the germline V gene. For the CDR3, the DNA is TGTGCCAGCAGCTCTTACACCACCGGACACAATCAGCCCCAGCATTTT. The encoded protein is CASSSYTTGHNQPQHF.

For this clone: The CDR3 does not end in the conserved phenylalanine or tryptophan, so this is likely a read error. V is TRBV5-4 and J is TRBJ1-2, with D tentatively TRBD1 (6 bases). The V gene lost 2 bases and the J gene lost 1 base, with 6 bases spanning the gap. This CDR3 has 13 amino acids. CDR1 SGHNT and CDR2 YYREEE come from the germline V gene (reference sequence). The DNA of the CDR3 is TGTGCCAGCAGCTTACAGGGTAACTATGGCTACACCCTC. Translating it yields CASSLQGNYGYTL.

The chain recombines TRBV5-1 with TRBJ2-5, with 11 positions matching TRBD2. V gave up 0 bases and J gave up 5 bases; unmatched junction bases: 3. Germline V gene lookup returns CDR1 SGHRS and CDR2 YFSETQ. The CDR3 covers 15 residues. CDR3 residues: CASSLALAGEETQYF. CDR3 nucleotides: TGCGCCAGCAGCTTGGCACTAGCGGGGGAGGAGACCCAGTACTTC.

The table lists this clone with a few counts. The chain joins TRBV28 to TRBJ1-2; 7 nucleotides align to TRBD1. With 2 bases clipped from V and 6 bases from J, the junction kept 0 bases outside the gene matches. CDR1 and CDR2 from the germline V gene are MDHEN and SYDVKM. The CDR3 spans 12 residues. CDR3 sequence (DNA): TGTGCCAGCAGTTTAACAGGGGATGGCTACACCTTC. It specifies CASSLTGDGYTF.

The chain uses TRBV5-1 and TRBJ2-3; the D gene is possibly TRBD2 (6 bases). V gave up 7 bases and J gave up 3 bases, with 18 bases separating them. Germline-derived CDR1 and CDR2 are SGHRS and YFSETQ. This CDR3 spans 15 amino acids. The CDR3 DNA reads TGCGCCAGCGCCCAAACGGGGGATACGACAGATACGCAGTATTTT. As protein: CASAQTGDTTDTQYF.

V gene TRBV7-9 combines with J gene TRBJ2-5; 11 bases match TRBD2. With V trimmed by 5 bases and J by 2 bases, 4 bases remained unmatched. Germline lookup yields CDR1 SEHNR and CDR2 FQNEAQ (reference sequence). The CDR3 sequence is 15 residues long. CDR3: CASSQGLAEQETQYF. CDR3 bases: TGTGCCAGCAGCCAGGGACTAGCGGAACAAGAGACCCAGTACTTC.

As to this clone: This CDR3 is also generated by other DNA sequences in the sample. The chain is built from TRBV19 and TRBJ2-7; 11 bases align to TRBD2. The J segment lost 1 base and the V segment lost 5 bases, leaving 1 base of the junction unmatched. From germline, CDR1 is LNHDA and CDR2 SQIVND (reference sequence). There are 14 residues in the CDR3. This CDR3 is CASSLAGGSYEQYF. The DNA of the CDR3 is TGTGCCAGTAGTCTAGCGGGAGGTTCCTACGAGCAGTACTTC.

The gene calls are TRBV6-1 and TRBJ2-3, with D hard to call. The CDR3 sequence is 13 residues long. Deletions cut 7 bases from V and 0 bases from J, with 8 bases between. Germline CDR1 and CDR2: MNHNS and SASEGT. DNA of the CDR3: TGTGCCAGCAACGAGTTTAGCACAGATACGCAGTATTTT. Translated: CASNEFSTDTQYF.

This chain uses TRBV4-1 with TRBJ2-1; tentative D call: TRBD1 (5 bases). The V gene's germline CDR1 is MGHRA and CDR2 YSYEKL. The CDR3 covers 15 residues. Trimming pared 0 bases from V and 8 bases from J, leaving 14 bases between. As DNA, the CDR3 is TGCGCCAGCAGCCAAGAGGTAGGGGCAGCGTATGAGCAGTTCTTC. It encodes CASSQEVGAAYEQFF.